A selection of T cell receptor beta chains follows, all from one sample in a study of T cell changes during pregnancy in multiple sclerosis. The assay was immunoSEQ multiplex PCR, and TCRdb's table has in-frame clones only and misses some. The table has over 70,000 clones, roughly 93% seen once; the top ten hold around 4%. Specimen: peripheral blood, collected in the first trimester of pregnancy. The receptors derive from a female donor with multiple sclerosis, enrolled in a pregnancy study. CDR3s include the opening cysteine and the closing phenylalanine or tryptophan. Fields, in order: D gene, J gene, clone size, V gene, CDR3 protein, CDR3 DNA. The D gene is left open where the match is weak. Only some rows state a clone size, as once, few, many or a class for expanded clones.

D gene: .; J gene: TRBJ2-1; clone size: once; V gene: TRBV30; CDR3 protein: CAWRPNRLSSYNEQFF; CDR3 DNA: TGTGCCTGGAGACCTAACCGGTTAAGCTCCTACAATGAGCAGTTCTTC
D gene: TRBD1; J gene: TRBJ1-5; clone size: .; V gene: TRBV19; CDR3 protein: CASSIGDREDQPQHF; CDR3 DNA: TGTGCCAGTAGTATCGGGGACAGGGAGGACCAGCCCCAGCATTTT
D gene: TRBD1; J gene: TRBJ2-7; clone size: .; V gene: TRBV27; CDR3 protein: CASSLRDRDYEQYF; CDR3 DNA: TGTGCCAGCAGCCTCCGGGACAGGGACTACGAGCAGTACTTC
D gene: TRBD1; J gene: TRBJ1-1; clone size: .; V gene: TRBV2; CDR3 protein: CASSPGQGMRTEAFF; CDR3 DNA: TGTGCCAGCAGCCCAGGACAGGGAATGAGGACTGAAGCTTTCTTT
D gene: TRBD1; J gene: TRBJ1-1; clone size: .; V gene: TRBV9; CDR3 protein: CASSVEQGGTEAFF; CDR3 DNA: TGTGCCAGCAGCGTAGAACAGGGGGGGACTGAAGCTTTCTTT
D gene: .; J gene: TRBJ2-5; clone size: .; V gene: TRBV18; CDR3 protein: CASSRGPEETQYF; CDR3 DNA: TGTGCCAGCTCACGGGGGCCCGAAGAGACCCAGTACTTC
D gene: .; J gene: TRBJ1-2; clone size: .; V gene: TRBV6-5; CDR3 protein: CASSYARGHGYTF; CDR3 DNA: TGTGCCAGCAGTTACGCCAGGGGCCATGGCTACACCTTC
D gene: .; J gene: TRBJ1-3; clone size: .; V gene: TRBV7-9; CDR3 protein: CASSPSAGDGNTIYF; CDR3 DNA: TGTGCCAGCAGCCCCTCCGCAGGGGACGGAAACACCATATATTTT
D gene: .; J gene: TRBJ1-3; clone size: once; V gene: TRBV4-2; CDR3 protein: CASSQLLGNTIYF; CDR3 DNA: TGTGCCAGCAGCCAACTGCTAGGAAACACCATATATTTT
D gene: TRBD2; J gene: TRBJ2-2; clone size: .; V gene: TRBV9; CDR3 protein: CASSSPSGGAGELFF; CDR3 DNA: TGTGCCAGCAGCTCCCCTAGCGGGGGGGCCGGGGAGCTGTTTTTT
D gene: TRBD1; J gene: TRBJ1-2; clone size: .; V gene: TRBV18; CDR3 protein: CASSPRQGTFYGYTF; CDR3 DNA: TGTGCCAGCTCACCTCGACAGGGGACCTTCTATGGCTACACCTTC
D gene: .; J gene: TRBJ2-1; clone size: .; V gene: TRBV18; CDR3 protein: CATLPPVGRSSYNEQFF; CDR3 DNA: TGTGCCACTCTGCCCCCGGTGGGGAGATCCTCCTACAATGAGCAGTTCTTC
D gene: TRBD1; J gene: TRBJ2-7; clone size: .; V gene: TRBV10-3; CDR3 protein: CAISDRTGSYEQYF; CDR3 DNA: TGTGCCATCAGTGATCGGACAGGGTCCTACGAGCAGTACTTC
D gene: TRBD1; J gene: TRBJ2-2; clone size: .; V gene: TRBV11-3; CDR3 protein: CASSSGQGLTGELFF; CDR3 DNA: TGTGCCAGCAGCTCCGGACAGGGGCTCACCGGGGAGCTGTTTTTT
D gene: TRBD2; J gene: TRBJ2-2; clone size: .; V gene: TRBV30; CDR3 protein: CAWRWTGGPPGELFF; CDR3 DNA: TGTGCCTGGAGGTGGACGGGGGGGCCTCCCGGGGAGCTGTTTTTT
D gene: .; J gene: TRBJ2-7; clone size: .; V gene: TRBV13; CDR3 protein: CASSLGYREVAYEQYF; CDR3 DNA: TGTGCCAGCAGCTTAGGCTACAGGGAAGTCGCCTACGAGCAGTACTTC
D gene: .; J gene: TRBJ1-1; clone size: .; V gene: TRBV30; CDR3 protein: CAWSGESMNTEAFF; CDR3 DNA: TGTGCCTGGAGTGGAGAATCAATGAACACTGAAGCTTTCTTT
D gene: .; J gene: TRBJ1-5; clone size: .; V gene: TRBV2; CDR3 protein: CASSLGGGRSNQPQHF; CDR3 DNA: TGTGCCAGCAGCTTAGGCGGCGGGAGGAGCAATCAGCCCCAGCATTTT
D gene: .; J gene: TRBJ1-1; clone size: .; V gene: TRBV7-8; CDR3 protein: CASSLVKNTEAFF; CDR3 DNA: TGTGCCAGCAGCTTAGTCAAAAACACTGAAGCTTTCTTT
D gene: .; J gene: TRBJ2-7; clone size: .; V gene: TRBV18; CDR3 protein: CASSEYSYEQYF; CDR3 DNA: TGTGCCAGCTCAGAGTATTCCTACGAGCAGTACTTC
D gene: .; J gene: TRBJ1-5; clone size: .; V gene: TRBV10-3; CDR3 protein: CAISEDRGQPQHF; CDR3 DNA: TGTGCCATCAGTGAGGACCGGGGTCAGCCCCAGCATTTT
D gene: .; J gene: TRBJ1-1; clone size: .; V gene: TRBV10-3; CDR3 protein: CAIGGKEGGDTEAFF; CDR3 DNA: TGTGCCATCGGGGGTAAGGAGGGTGGCGACACTGAAGCTTTCTTT
D gene: .; J gene: TRBJ1-2; clone size: .; V gene: TRBV6-5; CDR3 protein: CASSRGFYGYTF; CDR3 DNA: TGTGCCAGCAGCAGGGGCTTCTATGGCTACACCTTC
D gene: .; J gene: TRBJ2-7; clone size: .; V gene: TRBV11-2; CDR3 protein: CASSLASVTYEQYF; CDR3 DNA: TGTGCCAGCAGCTTAGCTTCAGTAACCTACGAGCAGTACTTC
D gene: TRBD1; J gene: TRBJ2-7; clone size: .; V gene: TRBV7-9; CDR3 protein: CASSLDPDRGRDEQYF; CDR3 DNA: TGTGCCAGCAGCCTCGATCCCGACAGGGGGCGCGACGAGCAGTACTTC
D gene: TRBD1; J gene: TRBJ1-2; clone size: once; V gene: TRBV12-5; CDR3 protein: CASAPGQRYGYTF; CDR3 DNA: TGTGCTAGTGCCCCGGGACAGCGCTATGGCTACACCTTC
D gene: .; J gene: TRBJ1-2; clone size: .; V gene: TRBV29-1; CDR3 protein: CSVAQGWTSDGYTF; CDR3 DNA: TGCAGCGTTGCTCAGGGTTGGACCTCCGATGGCTACACCTTC
D gene: .; J gene: TRBJ2-1; clone size: .; V gene: TRBV11-2; CDR3 protein: CASSLLHNNEQFF; CDR3 DNA: TGTGCCAGCAGCTTACTCCACAACAATGAGCAGTTCTTC
D gene: TRBD1; J gene: TRBJ2-6; clone size: .; V gene: TRBV7-9; CDR3 protein: CASSLVGTASVLTF; CDR3 DNA: TGTGCCAGCAGCTTAGTAGGGACAGCCAGCGTCCTGACTTTC
D gene: TRBD2; J gene: TRBJ2-1; clone size: once; V gene: TRBV27; CDR3 protein: CASSFIGGGNEQFF; CDR3 DNA: TGTGCCAGCAGTTTTATCGGGGGGGGAAATGAGCAGTTCTTC
D gene: .; J gene: TRBJ1-4; clone size: .; V gene: TRBV29-1; CDR3 protein: CSVRGDNEKLFF; CDR3 DNA: TGCAGCGTCCGGGGTGACAATGAAAAACTGTTTTTT
D gene: .; J gene: TRBJ2-3; clone size: .; V gene: TRBV7-9; CDR3 protein: CASGALGGTDTQYF; CDR3 DNA: TGTGCCAGCGGGGCCCTAGGTGGCACAGATACGCAGTATTTT